This TCR beta chain was sequenced for a study of blood T cell repertoires in COVID-19. Libraries were prepared by immunoSEQ multiplex PCR; TCRdb keeps only in-frame clonotypes and omits some of them. The sample consists of roughly 200,000 clones, 88% of them appearing once. The germline V gene has CDR1 LNHDA and CDR2 SQIVND (reference sequence). The CDR3 covers 15 residues. V lost 5 bases and J lost 4; bases outside the gene matches: 7. The sequenced sample was peripheral blood. The sequence was collected from a man in his 70s with acute or convalescent COVID-19. The rearrangement joins TRBV19 to TRBJ2-1; 8 nucleotides agree with TRBD1. The CDR3 bases are TGTGCCAGTAGTGCCCAGGGGGCGCGGTACAATGAGCAGTTCTTC. Protein: CASSAQGARYNEQFF.